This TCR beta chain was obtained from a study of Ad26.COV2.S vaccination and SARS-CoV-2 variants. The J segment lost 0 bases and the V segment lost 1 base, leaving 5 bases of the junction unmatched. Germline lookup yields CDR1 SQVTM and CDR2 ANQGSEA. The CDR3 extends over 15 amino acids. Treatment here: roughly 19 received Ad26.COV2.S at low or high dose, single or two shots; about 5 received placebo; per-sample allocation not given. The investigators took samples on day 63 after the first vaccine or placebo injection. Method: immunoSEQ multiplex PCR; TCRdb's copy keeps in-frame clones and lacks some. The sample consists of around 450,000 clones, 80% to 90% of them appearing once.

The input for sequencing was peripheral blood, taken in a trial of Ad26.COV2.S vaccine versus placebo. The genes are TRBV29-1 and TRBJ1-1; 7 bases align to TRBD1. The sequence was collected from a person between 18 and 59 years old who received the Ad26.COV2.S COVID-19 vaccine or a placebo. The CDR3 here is CSVEGRQGVNTEAFF. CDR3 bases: TGCAGCGTTGAAGGCCGCCAGGGGGTGAACACTGAAGCTTTCTTT.